Sequencing of this TCR beta chain was carried out in a study of T cell responses to AZD1222 COVID-19 vaccine. The CDR3 loop spans 13 amino acids. Trimming took 6 bases from V and 5 from J; bases not matched to a gene: 5. Germline CDR1 and CDR2: MNHEY and SMNVEV (reference sequence). Generated by immunoSEQ multiplex PCR, the TCRdb table keeps only in-frame clones and is missing some. The data show some 100,000 clones, roughly 90% seen once. The sample consisted of peripheral blood, taken on day 0 of AZD1222 vaccination. The chain uses TRBV27 and TRBJ2-7; 9 positions agree with TRBD1. This TCR came from an adult in good health. For the CDR3, the DNA is TGTGCCAGCAGAGGACAGGGGAACCACGAGCAGTACTTC. Amino acid sequence: CASRGQGNHEQYF.